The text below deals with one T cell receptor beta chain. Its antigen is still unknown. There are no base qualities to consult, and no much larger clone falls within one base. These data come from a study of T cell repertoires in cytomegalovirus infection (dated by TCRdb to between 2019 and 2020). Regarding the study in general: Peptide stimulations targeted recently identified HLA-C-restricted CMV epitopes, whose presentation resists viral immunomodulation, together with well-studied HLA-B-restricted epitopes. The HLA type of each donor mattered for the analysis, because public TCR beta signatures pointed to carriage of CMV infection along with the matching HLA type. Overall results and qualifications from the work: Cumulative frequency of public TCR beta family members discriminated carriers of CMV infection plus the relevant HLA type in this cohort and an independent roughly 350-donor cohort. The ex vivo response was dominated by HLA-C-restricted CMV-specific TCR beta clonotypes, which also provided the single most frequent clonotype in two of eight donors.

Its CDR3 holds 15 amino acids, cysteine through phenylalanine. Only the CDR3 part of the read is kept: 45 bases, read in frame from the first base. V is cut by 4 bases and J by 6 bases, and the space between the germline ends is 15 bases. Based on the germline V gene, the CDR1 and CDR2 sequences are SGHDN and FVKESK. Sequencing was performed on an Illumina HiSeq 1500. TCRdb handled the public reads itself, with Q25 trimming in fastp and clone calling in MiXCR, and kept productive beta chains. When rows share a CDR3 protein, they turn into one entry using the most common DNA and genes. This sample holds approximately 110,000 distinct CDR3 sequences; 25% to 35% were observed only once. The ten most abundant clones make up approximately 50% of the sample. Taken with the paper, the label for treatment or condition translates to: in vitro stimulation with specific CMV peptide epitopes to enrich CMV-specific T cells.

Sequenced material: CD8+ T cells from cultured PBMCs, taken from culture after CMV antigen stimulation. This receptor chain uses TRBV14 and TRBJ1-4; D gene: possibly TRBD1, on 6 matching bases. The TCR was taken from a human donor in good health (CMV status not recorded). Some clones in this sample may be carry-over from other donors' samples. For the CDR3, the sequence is CASSLLEDSYEKLFF. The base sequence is TGTGCCAGCAGCCTCCTGGAGGACAGCTATGAAAAACTGTTTTTT.